This TCR beta chain is from a study of T cells in localized non-small cell lung cancer. This clone has more than one count but fewer than ten. Its antigen is not identified. Here immunoSEQ multiplex PCR was the method, and the copy in TCRdb shows in-frame clones only, minus some. The profile shows over a thousand clones, around 25% of them singletons. Whole-study results and caveats: When the top 100 tumor clones were examined, a median about 60 of them also appeared in the adjacent lung, which was paired and uninvolved. Exceeding tumor, uninvolved adjacent lung had the highest T cell clonality.

The sampled adjacent lung lay at least 2 cm from the tumor margin and showed no atypia. The germline CDR1 and CDR2 sequences are SGHNT and YENEEA. V was shortened by 4 bases and J by 1 base, with 10 bases between the two germline ends. CDR3 size: 14 residues. V is TRBV11-3 and J is TRBJ1-1; TRBD1 might be the D (6 bases). This clonotype originated in a man aged 40 to 75 with stage III lung adenocarcinoma. The specimen comprised normal lung tissue next to the tumor, sampled before any cancer treatment. CDR3 bases: TGTGCCAGCAGCTGGGGGGGACAGAACACTGAAGCTTTCTTT. Encoded protein: CASSWGGQNTEAFF.